The sequence of this T cell receptor beta chain was determined in a study of T cell responses to AZD1222 COVID-19 vaccine. The data were produced by immunoSEQ multiplex PCR, yet TCRdb's version contains in-frame clones alone and is incomplete. The sample lists tens of thousands of clones, around 83% occurring once. Points from the study as a whole: Spike was spanned by vaccine-associated CD4 TCRs, which were dominant at 160-218 and 743-854.

Turning to this clone: What it recognizes is unknown.

Germline CDR1 MNHEY, CDR2 SMNVEV (reference sequence). The length of the CDR3 is 13 residues. V trimming: 6 bases; J trimming: 5 bases; junction bases outside the gene matches: 4. Material: peripheral blood, obtained on day 0 of AZD1222 vaccination. This sequence joins TRBV27 and TRBJ2-7, with 10 bases lining up with TRBD1. This receptor was obtained from an adult in good health. The CDR3, as DNA: TGTGCCAGCAGATCGACAGGGGGCAACGAGCAGTACTTC. Its translation: CASRSTGGNEQYF.